The clone carrying this T cell receptor beta chain was counted many times. As yet, its antigen is unknown. The sample is drawn from a study of Graves' ophthalmopathy and Graves' hyperthyroidism. Study results and caveats: Blood also harbored most expanded thyroid clonotypes above 0.001 frequency.

This CDR3 is built from 13 residues. Germline V gene lookup returns CDR1 LNHDA and CDR2 SQIVND (reference sequence). V was shortened by 5 bases and J by 2 bases, with 7 bases between the two germline ends. The sequenced template was RNA, covering the TCR beta CDR3 region. In the first round, RT-PCR was carried out with HTBI primers, and a multiplex PCR formed the second round. Using its own MiXCR run on the multiplex PCR reads, TCRdb lists one record per CDR3 protein. The table has roughly 420,000 distinct CDR3 sequences, under 25% seen once. The chain recombines TRBV19 with TRBJ1-5; D is uncertain. The TCR sequence derives from a woman aged 18-29 years with stable Graves' hyperthyroidism. The source material was peripheral blood. The CDR3 spells CASSRPGNQPQHF. The CDR3 nucleotides read TGTGCCAGTAGTCGGCCAGGCAATCAGCCCCAGCATTTT.